Detailed here is one T cell receptor (beta chain). As yet, its antigen is unknown. Assay used: immunoSEQ multiplex PCR; TCRdb lists only in-frame clones, some missing. The repertoire holds roughly 72,000 clones, with about 91% as singletons. The data were taken from a study of T cell responses to AZD1222 COVID-19 vaccine. Study observations and caveats: Repertoires were sampled only after the peak T cell response.

Germline loops: CDR1 ENHRY, CDR2 SYGVKD. The CDR3 consists of 15 residues. With 0 bases removed from V and 3 bases from J, the gap between germline ends came to 11 bases. The sample consisted of peripheral blood, taken 28 days after the second dose of the MenACWY control vaccine. This receptor was taken from an adult who received the MenACWY meningococcal vaccine as a control. The gene calls are TRBV10-3 and TRBJ1-1; D gene unclear. The CDR3 sequence is CAISESFGPDTEAFF. The CDR3 bases are TGTGCCATCAGTGAGTCGTTCGGGCCTGACACTGAAGCTTTCTTT.